These 30 T cell receptor beta chains originate from one sample sequenced in a study of cytomegalovirus exposure and HLA in healthy donors. PCR employed 60 Vbeta and 13 Jbeta primers. Repertoires were generated with immunoSEQ multiplex PCR, while TCRdb's copy carries only in-frame clones and drops some. The table has 200,000 to 300,000 clones, 70% to 90% seen once. What was sequenced was PBMCs. The receptor set was obtained from a woman aged 40 to 55 in good health and CMV-seropositive.

J is TRBJ2-5 and V is TRBV10-3; the match to TRBD2 covers 7 bases. With 5 bases clipped from V and 11 bases from J, the junction kept 17 bases outside the gene matches. The CDR3 totals 15 residues. Per germline, CDR1 ENHRY and CDR2 SYGVKD. The CDR3 region is CAISQSNSGAGGQYF. CDR3 DNA sequence: TGTGCCATCAGTCAATCCAACTCGGGAGCCGGGGGGCAGTACTTC.

The chain has TRBV29-1 and TRBJ1-1; the D gene is possibly TRBD1 (6 bases). This CDR3 is 14 amino acids long. Trimming took 6 bases from V and 2 from J, leaving 16 bases between them. The germline CDR1 and CDR2 sequences are SQVTM and ANQGSEA. The CDR3 here is CSVVPGTTNTEAFF. Here the CDR3 DNA reads TGCAGCGTGGTCCCCGGGACAACTAACACTGAAGCTTTCTTT.

This chain's CDR3 is CASSGLAGELFF. The CDR3 DNA follows: TGTGCCAGCAGCGGACTAGCCGGGGAGCTGTTTTTT. V and J are TRBV6-4 and TRBJ2-2; 7 nucleotides align to TRBD2. V trimming: 6 bases; J trimming: 6 bases; junction bases outside the gene matches: 1. CDR3 length: 12 amino acids. Per germline, CDR1 MRHNA and CDR2 SNTAGT.

The chain has TRBV5-1 and TRBJ2-7, with D tentatively TRBD1 (6 bases). The CDR3 consists of 14 residues. V was shortened by 3 bases and J by 2 bases, with 12 bases between the two germline ends. From germline, CDR1 is SGHRS and CDR2 YFSETQ. The CDR3 region has the DNA TGCGCCAGCAGCTCCCGGGACACTGCCTACGAGCAGTACTTC. Protein: CASSSRDTAYEQYF.

The J gene is TRBJ1-4, the V gene TRBV6-1, with D maybe TRBD1 (5 bases). Trimming left V 4 bases short and J 0 bases short, with 9 bases between. The CDR3 contains 15 residues. The germline CDR1 and CDR2 sequences are MNHNS and SASEGT. CDR3 sequence: CASSGRQTTNEKLFF. DNA for the CDR3: TGTGCCAGCAGTGGCCGACAGACAACTAATGAAAAACTGTTTTTT.

The chain employs TRBV2 and TRBJ2-7; 9 bases map to TRBD1. This CDR3 is built from 13 residues. Germline V CDR1 and CDR2: SNHLY, FYNNEI. The V segment lost 4 bases and the J segment 7 bases; nucleotides outside the gene matches: 5. In nucleotides, the CDR3 is TGTGCCAGCAGTGGGACAGGGGTGGGGGAGCAGTACTTC. This sequence encodes CASSGTGVGEQYF.

This chain joins TRBV19 and TRBJ1-2; D remains unclear. Per the germline V gene, CDR1 is LNHDA and CDR2 is SQIVND (reference sequence). There are 15 residues in the CDR3. The V end lost 7 bases, the J end lost 1 base, and 16 bases lay between the germline ends. In DNA, the CDR3 is TGTGCCAGTACCACTAGTGGGCCAATTAACTATGGCTACACCTTC. Translation gives CASTTSGPINYGYTF. The whole variable domain, remainder taken from reference TRBV19 and TRBJ1-2, is DGGITQSPKYLFRKEGQNVTLSCEQNLNHDAMYWYRQDPGQGLRLIYYSQIVNDFQKGDIAEGYSVSREKKESFPLTVTSAQKNPTAFYLCASTTSGPINYGYTFGSGTRLTVV.

The chain is built from TRBV5-4 and TRBJ1-1, with D possibly being TRBD1 (5 bases). Deletions cut 2 bases from V and 3 bases from J, with 17 bases between. Germline V lookup: CDR1 SGHNT, CDR2 YYREEE (reference sequence). The CDR3 has 16 amino acids. The CDR3 region is CASSLGAGTGDTEAFF. The CDR3 nucleotides are TGTGCCAGCAGCTTAGGAGCAGGGACGGGGGACACTGAAGCTTTCTTT. The whole variable domain, filled in from reference TRBV5-4 and TRBJ1-1, reads ETGVTQSPTHLIKTRGQQVTLRCSSQSGHNTVSWYQQALGQGPQFIFQYYREEENGRGNFPPRFSGLQFPNYSSELNVNALELDDSALYLCASSLGAGTGDTEAFFGQGTRLTVV.

Points on this clone: At one end, the junction sequence differs from germline, possibly due to a read error. The chain recombines TRBV4-1 with TRBJ2-6; a possible D gene is TRBD1 (6 bases). The length of the CDR3 is 16 residues. Germline CDR1 is MGHRA and CDR2 is YSYEKL. The CDR3 here is CASSPSGIPGANGLTF. The CDR3 DNA follows: TGCGCCAGCAGCCCTTCCGGAATACCAGGGGCCAACGGCCTGACTTTC.

CDR3 sequence: CASSEGATIAFF. The CDR3 DNA is TGTGCCAGCAGTGAGGGGGCAACCATAGCTTTCTTT. The chain joins TRBV2 to TRBJ1-1, with D possibly TRBD1 on 6 matching bases. This CDR3 is built from 12 residues. The germline CDR1 and CDR2 sequences are SNHLY and FYNNEI. V lost 3 bases and J lost 10, with 12 bases in between.

J is TRBJ1-2 and V is TRBV28; 7 bases align to TRBD1. CDR3 length equals 13 residues. Germline V gene data show CDR1 as MDHEN and CDR2 as SYDVKM. Germline trimming cut 6 bases from V and 10 bases from J; bases unmatched to any gene: 11. The CDR3 DNA reads as TGTGCCAGCAGCTGGGTGAATGACAGGGACTACACCTTC. Protein sequence: CASSWVNDRDYTF.

The V call is TRBV6-5, the J call TRBJ1-1; D ambiguous. Germline CDR1 reads MNHEY; CDR2 reads SVGAGI. The CDR3 runs to 14 residues. V lost 2 bases to trimming and J lost 4 bases, with 11 bases between them. The CDR3 DNA reads TGTGCCAGCAGTTACAGATTGCCGGGCACTGAAGCTTTCTTT. Its protein product is CASSYRLPGTEAFF.

The chain carries TRBV9 and TRBJ2-5; TRBD2 matches 9 bases. The J call may be faulty, since TRBJ2-7 better matches the DNA end. The CDR3 totals 16 residues. Germline CDR1 SGDLS, CDR2 YYNGEE. Here the CDR3 DNA reads TGTGCCAGCAGCGTAGGAAATAGCGGGAGTTCCTACGAGCAGTACTTC. This translates into CASSVGNSGSSYEQYF.

The chain joins TRBV28 to TRBJ2-7, with D perhaps matching TRBD1 (6 bases). The CDR3 contains 15 residues. The germline V gene has CDR1 MDHEN and CDR2 SYDVKM. V was cut by 8 bases and J by 1 base, with 18 bases left in between. DNA of the CDR3: TGTGCCAGCTCAGGGGCGGCAGTCGGGTCCTACGAGCAGTACTTC. Its protein is CASSGAAVGSYEQYF.

The chain has TRBV4-2 and TRBJ2-5; tentative D call: TRBD2 (7 bases). The CDR3 runs 19 residues. V lost 4 bases and J lost 2, with 26 bases in between. Germline loops: CDR1 LGHNA, CDR2 YNFKEQ. Written as DNA, the CDR3 is TGTGCCAGCAGCCCTAGGGTTGCGGGAGCGTTAGGGGGACAAGAGACCCAGTACTTC. Translating it yields CASSPRVAGALGGQETQYF.

V usage is TRBV29-1 and J usage is TRBJ1-1; D gene unclear. V lost 5 bases, J lost 0 bases, and 10 bases lay in between. Germline CDR1 reads SQVTM; CDR2 reads ANQGSEA. The CDR3 sequence is 13 residues long. The CDR3 DNA is TGCAGCGTTTCAGATCTCATGAACACTGAAGCTTTCTTT. This sequence encodes CSVSDLMNTEAFF.

The chain recombines TRBV19 with TRBJ1-3; 9 positions match TRBD1. The V and J ends lost 3 bases and 0 bases, in that order; junction bases with no gene match: 6. This CDR3 region has 17 residues. Looked up from germline, CDR1 is LNHDA and CDR2 is SQIVND (reference sequence). The CDR3 coding sequence is TGTGCCAGTAGTATTCGACAGGGGGACAACTCTGGAAACACCATATATTTT. It encodes CASSIRQGDNSGNTIYF.

The chain employs TRBV28 and TRBJ2-6; D might be TRBD1 (6 bases). This CDR3 region has 15 residues. Deletions cut 6 bases from V and 1 base from J, with 10 bases between. Per germline, CDR1 MDHEN and CDR2 SYDVKM. In DNA form, the CDR3 reads TGTGCCAGCAGCGAAACAGGGTCTGGGGCCAACGTCCTGACTTTC. Amino acids: CASSETGSGANVLTF.

The rearrangement links TRBV4-3 to TRBJ2-7; 7 bases line up with TRBD1. V was clipped by 2 bases and J by 3 bases; unmatched bases: 13. The CDR3 length is 17 residues. Germline V CDR1 and CDR2: LGHNA, YSLEER. In DNA, the CDR3 is TGCGCCAGCAGCCAACATCCGCCGGAAAGGGGGCACTACGAGCAGTACTTC. It yields the protein CASSQHPPERGHYEQYF.

The chain recombines TRBV6-4 with TRBJ2-1; D is perhaps TRBD2 (5 bases). This CDR3 contains 14 residues. Trimming cost V 6 bases and J 5 bases, with 14 bases left between them. CDR1 and CDR2 (germline): MRHNA, SNTAGT. CDR3 DNA: TGTGCCAGCAGCAACGACCCGAGGGACAATGAGCAGTTCTTC. It specifies CASSNDPRDNEQFF.

In its sample, this clone was seen once. V and J are TRBV7-2 and TRBJ2-7; 12 bases map to TRBD2. V shed 0 bases and J 3 bases; nucleotides not matched to a gene: 3. Germline assignment: CDR1 SGHTA and CDR2 FQGNSA. The CDR3 contains 16 residues. CDR3 coding DNA: TGTGCCAGCAGCTTAGCGATGACTAGCGGGAGCTACGAGCAGTACTTC. It translates to CASSLAMTSGSYEQYF.

This chain connects TRBV11-1 to TRBJ2-3, with TRBD2 matching over 12 bases. J gave up 3 bases and V 5 bases, and 6 bases lay outside the gene matches. This CDR3 contains 16 residues. Germline V gives CDR1 SGHAT, CDR2 FQDESV (reference sequence). The CDR3 is CASSPQGLAGTDTQYF. In DNA, the CDR3 is TGTGCCAGCAGCCCCCAAGGACTAGCGGGGACAGATACGCAGTATTTT.

The V gene is TRBV9, the J gene TRBJ1-6, with 8 positions matching TRBD1. Per germline, CDR1 SGDLS and CDR2 YYNGEE. With V trimmed by 1 base and J by 6 bases, 3 bases remained unmatched. The CDR3 extends over 15 amino acids. The CDR3 protein is CASSVWDRTNSPLHF. CDR3 nucleotides: TGTGCCAGCAGCGTATGGGACAGGACTAATTCACCCCTCCACTTT. Full variable domain (rest looked up from reference TRBV9 and TRBJ1-6): DSGVTQTPKHLITATGQRVTLRCSPRSGDLSVYWYQQSLDQGLQFLIQYYNGEERAKGNILERFSAQQFPDLHSELNLSSLELGDSALYFCASSVWDRTNSPLHFGNGTRLTVT.

V and J are TRBV7-3 and TRBJ2-3; 7 positions match TRBD2. The CDR3 totals 15 residues. V lost 1 base, J lost 3 bases, and 4 bases stayed unmatched. CDR1 and CDR2 from the germline V gene are SGHTA and FQGTGA. Here the CDR3 DNA reads TGTGCCAGCAGCTTAAGGGGAGGGCCGACAGATACGCAGTATTTT. It is translated as CASSLRGGPTDTQYF.

The gene calls are TRBV5-1 and TRBJ2-3; TRBD2 matches 12 bases. The CDR3 has 17 residues. CDR1 SGHRS and CDR2 YFSETQ come from the germline V gene. The V and J ends lost 0 bases and 3 bases, in that order; junction bases with no gene match: 5. CDR3 sequence (DNA): TGCGCCAGCAGCTTGGAGGCTAGCGGGAGGGCGACAGATACGCAGTATTTT. This codes for CASSLEASGRATDTQYF.

V usage is TRBV10-3 and J usage is TRBJ2-7; weak D call: TRBD1 (6 bases). The CDR3 has 14 residues. Trimming cost V 7 bases and J 2 bases, with 15 bases left between them. The germline gives CDR1 ENHRY, CDR2 SYGVKD. The CDR3 DNA follows: TGTGCCATCACCGAGGAAGGGGGACCCTACGAGCAGTACTTC. Translated: CAITEEGGPYEQYF.

V gene TRBV5-4 combines with J gene TRBJ2-7; the D is unclear. V was trimmed by 0 bases and J by 0 bases, leaving 4 bases between them. Per the germline V gene, CDR1 is SGHNT and CDR2 is YYREEE (reference sequence). The CDR3 has 13 amino acids. CDR3 amino acids: CASSLGSSYEQYF. Here the CDR3 DNA reads TGTGCCAGCAGCTTGGGGAGCTCCTACGAGCAGTACTTC.

V and J are TRBV6-6 and TRBJ1-2, with 11 positions matching TRBD1. With 4 bases clipped from V and 7 bases from J, the junction kept 8 bases outside the gene matches. The CDR3 totals 15 residues. In germline, CDR1 is MNHNY, CDR2 SVGAGI (reference sequence). CDR3: CASSFRVDRGLGYTF. Written as DNA, the CDR3 is TGTGCCAGCAGTTTTAGAGTGGACAGGGGGCTTGGCTACACCTTC.

The chain couples TRBV4-3 to TRBJ2-5, with 9 positions matching TRBD2. The junction had 9 bases not matched to a gene; V was cut back by 5 bases and J by 5 bases. CDR1 is LGHNA and CDR2 is YSLEER in the germline V gene. The CDR3 sequence is 15 residues long. In DNA form, the CDR3 reads TGCGCCAGCAGCGAAGTAGCGGGAGTGGGGGAGACCCAGTACTTC. Residues: CASSEVAGVGETQYF.

The J gene is TRBJ2-1, the V gene TRBV27; 13 positions agree with TRBD2. CDR3 length: 15 residues. CDR1 MNHEY and CDR2 SMNVEV come from the germline V gene (reference sequence). V was clipped by 7 bases and J by 8 bases; unmatched bases: 8. The CDR3 reads CASKTRTSGSDEQFF. The CDR3 nucleotides are TGTGCCAGCAAAACCCGGACTAGCGGGAGCGATGAGCAGTTCTTC.